Listed here are 9 T cell receptor beta chains from one sample, sequenced in a study of beta chain features in type 1 diabetes. What these receptors recognize is not known. The sequenced template was cDNA made from the entire isolated RNA. TCRdb keeps only in-frame clones here, not all; method: immunoSEQ multiplex PCR. The profile shows 250,000 to 300,000 clones, 24% of them singletons. Points from the study as a whole: People with Type 1 diabetes carried modestly yet significantly shorter TCRB CDR3s in all four CD4+ subsets.

The sample was naive CD4+ T cells from blood. These receptors all stem from a woman in her twenties or thirties with type 1 diabetes.

This clone was observed a handful of times. The chain employs TRBV4-2 and TRBJ2-2, with TRBD2 as a possible D gene (6 bases). Germline values: CDR1 LGHNA, CDR2 YNFKEQ. Trimming left V 2 bases short and J 6 bases short, with 7 bases between. The length of the CDR3 is 13 residues. The CDR3 DNA is TGTGCCAGCAGCCAACTAGCGCCCGGGGAGCTGTTTTTT. Protein sequence: CASSQLAPGELFF.

On this clone itself: In the same sample, other DNA sequences code for this CDR3. The chain is built from TRBV2 and TRBJ2-7; D might be TRBD2 (5 bases). V shed 5 bases and J shed 1 base, with 9 bases lying between them. The germline V gene has CDR1 SNHLY and CDR2 FYNNEI. The CDR3 is made up of 13 amino acids. As DNA, the CDR3 is TGTGCCAGCAGTATACTAGGATCCTACGAGCAGTACTTC. Residues: CASSILGSYEQYF.

The rearrangement joins TRBV7-8 to TRBJ1-4; TRBD1 aligns across 10 bases. Germline assignment: CDR1 SGHVS and CDR2 FQNEAQ. J was trimmed by 8 bases and V by 5 bases; bases with no gene match: 11. The CDR3 has 16 amino acids. The chain's CDR3 is CASSVGTGEGWEKLFF. DNA of the CDR3: TGTGCCAGCAGCGTCGGGACAGGGGAAGGGTGGGAAAAACTGTTTTTT.

The CDR3 protein is CSVLKRETTDTQYF. In nucleotides, the CDR3 is TGCAGCGTACTTAAGCGGGAGACAACAGATACGCAGTATTTT. This rearrangement joins TRBV29-1 to TRBJ2-3; TRBD2 matches at 8 bases. Germline V gives CDR1 SQVTM, CDR2 ANQGSEA. This CDR3 contains 14 residues. J lost 3 bases, V lost 6 bases, and 8 bases had no gene match.

The chain employs TRBV2 and TRBJ2-1, with D perhaps matching TRBD1 (5 bases). The germline gives CDR1 SNHLY, CDR2 FYNNEI. This CDR3 has 16 amino acids. Trimming pared 4 bases from V and 1 base from J, leaving 14 bases between. CDR3 residues: CASSGGLGGSYNEQFF. The CDR3 bases are TGTGCCAGCAGTGGGGGCCTGGGCGGATCCTACAATGAGCAGTTCTTC.

The chain recombines TRBV7-9 with TRBJ2-5, with 13 bases identical to TRBD2. Trimming at V came to 3 bases and at J to 5 bases, leaving 6 bases not matched to a gene. There are 16 residues in the CDR3. The germline V gene encodes CDR1 SEHNR and CDR2 FQNEAQ (reference sequence). The CDR3 region has the DNA TGTGCCAGCAGCTTCTCCGGGACTAGCGGGACCGAGACCCAGTACTTC. Its translation: CASSFSGTSGTETQYF.

This clone was seen a few times. V and J are TRBV5-1 and TRBJ2-1; 7 nucleotides match TRBD1. The CDR3 consists of 16 residues. The germline V gene encodes CDR1 SGHRS and CDR2 YFSETQ. With V trimmed by 2 bases and J by 1 base, 6 bases remained unmatched. The CDR3 protein is CASSLGGQGSYNEQFF. The DNA of the CDR3 is TGCGCCAGCAGCTTAGGGGGCCAGGGTTCCTACAATGAGCAGTTCTTC.

J is TRBJ1-1 and V is TRBV29-1; D not resolved. Germline V gene data show CDR1 as SQVTM and CDR2 as ANQGSEA. The CDR3 contains 11 residues. Trimming took off 1 base at V and 3 bases at J, with 3 bases between the two ends. Here the CDR3 reads CSVEGDTEAFF. In DNA form, the CDR3 reads TGCAGCGTTGAAGGAGACACTGAAGCTTTCTTT. Using reference TRBV29-1 and TRBJ1-1 for the parts outside the CDR3, the full variable domain is SAVISQKPSRDICQRGTSLTIQCQVDSQVTMMFWYRQQPGQSLTLIATANQGSEATYESGFVIDKFPISRPNLTFSTLTVSNMSPEDSSIYLCSVEGDTEAFFGQGTRLTVV.

This clone has more than one count but fewer than ten. The chain carries TRBV27 and TRBJ1-1; D is perhaps TRBD1 (5 bases). Germline V gene data show CDR1 as MNHEY and CDR2 as SMNVEV (reference sequence). V gave up 3 bases and J gave up 6 bases, with 8 bases separating them. This CDR3 is 12 amino acids long. As DNA, the CDR3 is TGTGCCAGCAGTTTGCAGGGCTCTGAAGCTTTCTTT. This encodes CASSLQGSEAFF.